This TCR beta chain was sequenced for a study of T cell responses to AZD1222 COVID-19 vaccine. The CDR3 contains 13 residues. CDR1 is MNHNY and CDR2 is SVGAGI in the germline V gene (reference sequence). With 2 bases removed from V and 5 bases from J, the gap between germline ends came to 7 bases. Here immunoSEQ multiplex PCR was the method, and the copy in TCRdb shows in-frame clones only, minus some. The sample lists about 150,000 clones, around 91% occurring once. Findings and limits, study-wide: Unmutated variant regions reportedly attract nearly half of all spike-specific TCRs.

Concerning this clone: What it binds is not known.

V and J are TRBV6-6 and TRBJ2-1; D perhaps matches TRBD1 (5 bases). The clonotype was recovered from an adult who received the AZD1222 COVID-19 vaccine. The sample here was peripheral blood, taken 28 days after the second AZD1222 dose. CDR3 region: CASSYARDNEQFF. In DNA, the CDR3 is TGTGCCAGCAGTTACGCCAGGGACAATGAGCAGTTCTTC.